The sequence of this TCR beta chain was determined in a study of identical twins. Study-wide points: Cord blood beta clonotypes present at high abundance carried fewer insertions; no such pattern appeared in memory repertoires.

In regard to this clonotype: Its antigen is undetermined.

Carrying unique molecular identifiers, the cDNA also gained a universal primer site through template switching. TCRdb re-derived calls from the 5' RACE reads in MiXCR, one entry per CDR3 protein. The sample carries hundreds of thousands of distinct CDR3 sequences, about 20% recorded once. CDR1 and CDR2 from the germline V gene are SGHVS and FQNEAQ. CDR3 length: 15 residues. V was shortened by 1 base and J by 5 bases, with 11 bases between the two germline ends. The same specimen was also included in a second study, on yellow fever vaccine responses in identical twins.

Sequenced input: CD4+ T cells sorted from blood. The TCR comes from a woman in her late teens or twenties in good health. This chain joins TRBV7-8 and TRBJ2-2; no clear D gene. CDR3 amino acids: CASSLGPALTGELFF. The CDR3 nucleotides read TGTGCCAGCAGCTTAGGCCCCGCCCTGACCGGGGAGCTGTTTTTT.